This T cell receptor beta chain was sequenced during a study of T cell repertoires in cytomegalovirus infection. Across the study: A matching HLA type, together with CMV infection, was signaled by public TCR beta signatures.

Findings and caveats of the study: CMV carriers having the relevant HLA were flagged by cumulative public TCR beta family frequency. HLA-C-restricted, CMV-specific TCR beta clonotypes were dominant ex vivo.

CDR1 SGHTA and CDR2 FQGNSA come from the germline V gene. The CDR3 covers 17 residues. Trimming removed 6 bases from V and 8 bases from J, with 25 bases in between. This clonotype was seen many times. Its antigen is still unknown. One entry per CDR3 protein, called by TCRdb with MiXCR from the reads. Of approximately 730,000 distinct CDR3 sequences listed, almost 30% are singletons. This clonotype was obtained from a human donor in good health (CMV status not recorded). Some clones in this sample may be carry-over from other donors' samples. V is TRBV7-2 and J is TRBJ1-4, with TRBD1 as a possible D gene (6 bases). Sequenced here: cultured CD8+ T cells from PBMCs, sampled from culture after CMV antigen stimulation. The CDR3 loop reads CASSLSATGPEGEKLFF. In DNA, the CDR3 is TGTGCCAGCAGTTTGTCTGCTACAGGGCCCGAGGGGGAAAAACTGTTTTTT.